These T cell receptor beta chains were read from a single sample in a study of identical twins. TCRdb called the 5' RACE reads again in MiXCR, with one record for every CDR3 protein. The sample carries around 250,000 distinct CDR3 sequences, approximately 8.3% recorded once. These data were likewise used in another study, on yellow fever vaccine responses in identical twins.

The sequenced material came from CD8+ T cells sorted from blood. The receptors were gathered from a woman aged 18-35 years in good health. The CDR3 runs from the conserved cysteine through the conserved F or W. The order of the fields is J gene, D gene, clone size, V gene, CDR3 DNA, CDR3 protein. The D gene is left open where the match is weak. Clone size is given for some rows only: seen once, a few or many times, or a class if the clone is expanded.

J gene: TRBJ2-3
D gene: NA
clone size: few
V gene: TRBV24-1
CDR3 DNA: TGTGCCACCAGTGATCAGGGGAGCACAGATACGCAGTATTTT
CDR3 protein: CATSDQGSTDTQYF

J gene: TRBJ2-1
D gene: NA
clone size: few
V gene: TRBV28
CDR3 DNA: TGTGCCAGCATGACCCTTATCGTGACCCAAAAGGATCACAATGAGCAGTTCTTC
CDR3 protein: CASMTLIVTQKDHNEQFF

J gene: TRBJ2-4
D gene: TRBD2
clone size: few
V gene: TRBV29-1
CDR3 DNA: TGCAGCGTTGAGGGGGGGGCCAAAAACATTCAGTACTTC
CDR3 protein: CSVEGGAKNIQYF

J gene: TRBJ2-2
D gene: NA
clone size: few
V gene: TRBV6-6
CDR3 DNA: TGTGCCACCAGCTATACCGGGGAGCTGTTTTTT
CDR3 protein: CATSYTGELFF

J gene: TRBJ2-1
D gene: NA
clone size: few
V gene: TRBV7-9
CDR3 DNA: TGTGCCAGCAGTTTGGGGAGTACCCCATACAATGAGCAGTTCTTC
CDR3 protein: CASSLGSTPYNEQFF

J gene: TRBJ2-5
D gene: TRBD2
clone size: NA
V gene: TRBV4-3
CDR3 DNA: TGCGCCAGCAGCCAAGGACTAGCATTGGAGACCCAGTACTTC
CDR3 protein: CASSQGLALETQYF

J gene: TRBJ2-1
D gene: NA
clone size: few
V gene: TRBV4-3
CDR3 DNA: TGCGCCAGCAGCCAAGCTTTTAGCGGTGAATACAATGAGCAGTTCTTC
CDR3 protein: CASSQAFSGEYNEQFF

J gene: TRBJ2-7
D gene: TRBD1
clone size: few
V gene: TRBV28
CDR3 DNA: TGTGCCAGCAGCAAGACAGGGGGCCACGAGCAGTACTTC
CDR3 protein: CASSKTGGHEQYF

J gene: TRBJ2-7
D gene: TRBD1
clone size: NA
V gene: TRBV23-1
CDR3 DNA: TGCGCCAGCAGTTCCGCCCACAGGGGCTACGAGCAGTACTTC
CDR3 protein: CASSSAHRGYEQYF

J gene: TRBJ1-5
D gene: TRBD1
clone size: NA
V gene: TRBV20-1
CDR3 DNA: TGCAGTGCTCGGCCCGGGACAGGGGTCTGGCCCCAGCATTTT
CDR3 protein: CSARPGTGVWPQHF

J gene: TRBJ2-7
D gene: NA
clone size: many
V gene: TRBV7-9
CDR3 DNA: TGTGCCAGCAGCGGCAAATCTGCCACCGAGCAGTACTTC
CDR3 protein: CASSGKSATEQYF

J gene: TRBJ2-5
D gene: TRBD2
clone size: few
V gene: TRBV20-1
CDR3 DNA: TGCAGTGCTAGGTGGAGCGGGAGGGCTGAGGAGACCCAGTACTTC
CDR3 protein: CSARWSGRAEETQYF

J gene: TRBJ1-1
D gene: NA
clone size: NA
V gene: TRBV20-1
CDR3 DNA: TGCAGTGCCAAGCACAGGGACGGGATGAACACTGAAGCTTTCTTT
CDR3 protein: CSAKHRDGMNTEAFF

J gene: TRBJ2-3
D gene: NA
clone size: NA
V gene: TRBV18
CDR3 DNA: TGTGCCAGCTCACCCTGGGAGGAAGCCACAGATACGCAGTATTTT
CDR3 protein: CASSPWEEATDTQYF

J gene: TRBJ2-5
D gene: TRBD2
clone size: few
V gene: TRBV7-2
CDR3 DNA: TGTGCCAGCAGCTGGGGGGCTAGCGGGCCTTGGGAGACCCAGTACTTC
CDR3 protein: CASSWGASGPWETQYF

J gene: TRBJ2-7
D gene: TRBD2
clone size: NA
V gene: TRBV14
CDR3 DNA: TGTGCCAGCAGCCAAGACGGGACTAGCGGGAGTACCTCCTACGAGCAGTACTTC
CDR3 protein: CASSQDGTSGSTSYEQYF

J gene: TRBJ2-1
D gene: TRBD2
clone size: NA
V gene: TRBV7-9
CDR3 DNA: TGTGCCAGCAGCCTAAAGAGCGGGGCCCCCTACAATGAGCAGTTCTTC
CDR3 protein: CASSLKSGAPYNEQFF